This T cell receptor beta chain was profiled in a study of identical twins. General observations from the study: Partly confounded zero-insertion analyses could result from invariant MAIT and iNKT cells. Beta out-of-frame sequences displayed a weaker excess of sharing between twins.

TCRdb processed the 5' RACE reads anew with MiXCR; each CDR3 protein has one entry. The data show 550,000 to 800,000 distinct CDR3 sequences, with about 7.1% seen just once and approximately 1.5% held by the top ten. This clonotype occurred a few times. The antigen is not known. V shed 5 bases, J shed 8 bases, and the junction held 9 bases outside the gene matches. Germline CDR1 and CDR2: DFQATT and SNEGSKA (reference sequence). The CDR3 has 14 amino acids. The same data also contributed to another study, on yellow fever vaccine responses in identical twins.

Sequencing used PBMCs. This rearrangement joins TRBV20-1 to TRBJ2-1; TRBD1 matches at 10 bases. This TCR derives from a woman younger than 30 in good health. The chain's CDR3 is CSASGTGVWDEQFF. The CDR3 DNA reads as TGCAGTGCTTCCGGGACAGGGGTGTGGGATGAGCAGTTCTTC.